This T cell receptor beta chain appears in the sequencing data of a study of blood T cell repertoires in COVID-19. Study-wide context: Sites across the United States, Italy and Spain contributed samples from acute and convalescent COVID-19.

Libraries were prepared by immunoSEQ multiplex PCR; TCRdb keeps only in-frame clonotypes and omits some of them. The sample consists of about 190,000 clones, less than 90% of them appearing once. Material: peripheral blood. The source of this sequence is a man aged 30 to 45 with acute or convalescent COVID-19.

CDR3 amino acids: CASSLDRLHSGNTIYF. CDR3 in DNA: TGTGCCAGCAGCTTAGACAGACTACACTCTGGAAACACCATATATTTT. This chain links TRBV11-2 with TRBJ1-3; D is ambiguous. The CDR3 has 16 amino acids. V lost 0 bases and J lost 0, with 9 bases in between. Germline lookup yields CDR1 SGHAT and CDR2 FQNNGV.